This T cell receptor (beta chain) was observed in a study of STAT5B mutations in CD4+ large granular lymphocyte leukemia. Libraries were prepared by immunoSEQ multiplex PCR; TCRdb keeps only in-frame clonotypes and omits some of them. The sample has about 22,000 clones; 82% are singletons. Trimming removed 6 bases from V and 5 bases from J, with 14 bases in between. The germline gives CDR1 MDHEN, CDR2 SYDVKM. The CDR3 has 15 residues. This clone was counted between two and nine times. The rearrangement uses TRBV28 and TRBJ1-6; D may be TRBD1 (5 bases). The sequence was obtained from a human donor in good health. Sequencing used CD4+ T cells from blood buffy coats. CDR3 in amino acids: CASRGLGGNNSPLHF. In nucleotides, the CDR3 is TGTGCCAGCAGGGGGCTGGGAGGAAATAATTCACCCCTCCACTTT.